This T cell receptor (beta chain) stems from a study of T-cell memory formation after mild COVID-19. 5'RACE with constant-segment primers built TCRalpha and TCRbeta cDNA libraries with UMIs. TCRdb re-called the 5' RACE reads with MiXCR, one entry per CDR3 protein. This sample carries some 200,000 distinct CDR3 sequences, 20% to 25% of them seen once, and the ten largest clones take 23%. This clonotype was seen a few times. Its antigen is unknown. V was shortened by 3 bases and J by 2 bases, with 9 bases between the two germline ends. The CDR3 has 13 amino acids. Germline loops: CDR1 SGHKS, CDR2 YYEKEE (reference sequence). Whole-study results and caveats: Memory from before infection featured some responding clones, which suggests cross-reactive memory joined.

The genes are TRBV5-5 and TRBJ2-7; tentative D call: TRBD1 (6 bases). The receptor was isolated from an adult woman who had mild COVID-19 (a few samples of this study predate the infection). Cell type and time point are not known. The specimen sequenced was PBMCs or a T cell subset sorted from them (not recorded which). CDR3 coding DNA: TGTGCCAGCAGCTCGGACAGTCCCTACGAGCAGTACTTC. Encoded protein: CASSSDSPYEQYF.